A selection of T cell receptor beta chains follows, all from one sample in a study of synovial regulatory T cells in juvenile arthritis. The method was immunoSEQ multiplex PCR; TCRdb's version includes in-frame clones alone and lacks a portion of them. Its table records about a thousand clones. Sequenced sample: Treg cells from blood. The origin of the receptors is a donor younger than 35 with juvenile idiopathic arthritis. Each CDR3 is given with its conserved first and last residue. Clone sizes are shown as once, few or many counts, or a class when the clone is expanded.

v_call: TRBV5-1
j_call: TRBJ1-1
clone_size: large
cdr3_aa: CASSLDGVGTEAFF

v_call: TRBV7-9
j_call: TRBJ1-1
clone_size: medium-sized
cdr3_aa: CASARDPGTEAFF

v_call: TRBV6-5
j_call: TRBJ2-7
clone_size: medium-sized
cdr3_aa: CASSTQGNEQYF

v_call: TRBV16
j_call: TRBJ2-7
clone_size: medium-sized
cdr3_aa: CASYPATGTGGYEQYF

v_call: TRBV19
j_call: TRBJ1-5
clone_size: medium-sized
cdr3_aa: CASTLGAYQPQHF

v_call: TRBV7-8
j_call: TRBJ2-7
clone_size: large
cdr3_aa: CASSHDSYEQYF

v_call: TRBV5-5
j_call: TRBJ1-1
clone_size: medium-sized
cdr3_aa: CASSFSGKAFF

v_call: TRBV6-5
j_call: TRBJ2-1
clone_size: medium-sized
cdr3_aa: CASSYSPSAEQFF

v_call: TRBV7-9
j_call: TRBJ1-2
clone_size: medium-sized
cdr3_aa: CASSLELKEQGYTF

v_call: TRBV5-1
j_call: TRBJ2-5
clone_size: medium-sized
cdr3_aa: CASSRRGQTQETQYF

v_call: TRBV2
j_call: TRBJ2-2
clone_size: medium-sized
cdr3_aa: CATAGEQMTGELFF

v_call: TRBV25-1
j_call: TRBJ2-7
clone_size: medium-sized
cdr3_aa: CASRRGNYEQYF

v_call: TRBV6-5
j_call: TRBJ1-1
clone_size: medium-sized
cdr3_aa: CASSYGGGTEAFF

v_call: TRBV18
j_call: TRBJ1-1
clone_size: medium-sized
cdr3_aa: CASSPMSGTLRGNTEAFF

v_call: TRBV29-1
j_call: TRBJ1-2
clone_size: medium-sized
cdr3_aa: CSVDEDSSPGSYGYTF

v_call: TRBV7-2
j_call: TRBJ2-5
clone_size: medium-sized
cdr3_aa: CASSLLTYQETQYF

v_call: TRBV19
j_call: TRBJ1-2
clone_size: medium-sized
cdr3_aa: CASTAPGEGYTF

v_call: TRBV5-1
j_call: TRBJ2-3
clone_size: medium-sized
cdr3_aa: CASTRSGGSTDTQYF

v_call: TRBV7-2
j_call: TRBJ2-1
clone_size: medium-sized
cdr3_aa: CASSQDSGNSFNEQFF

v_call: TRBV7-2
j_call: TRBJ2-6
clone_size: medium-sized
cdr3_aa: CASSRRHAGGNVLTF

v_call: TRBV19
j_call: TRBJ1-1
clone_size: medium-sized
cdr3_aa: CASNDRGRKITEAFF

v_call: TRBV5-1
j_call: TRBJ2-5
clone_size: medium-sized
cdr3_aa: CASSGGETQYF

v_call: TRBV5-4
j_call: TRBJ1-2
clone_size: medium-sized
cdr3_aa: CASRPAGPSGYTF

v_call: TRBV15
j_call: TRBJ1-4
clone_size: medium-sized
cdr3_aa: CATSRAGGLNEKLFF

v_call: TRBV5-4
j_call: TRBJ1-2
clone_size: medium-sized
cdr3_aa: CASLIDIPGKTYGYTF

v_call: TRBV7-9
j_call: TRBJ2-3
clone_size: medium-sized
cdr3_aa: CASIRTSGIDTQYF

v_call: TRBV12-5
j_call: TRBJ2-2
clone_size: medium-sized
cdr3_aa: CASGSPRTGELFF

v_call: TRBV11-2
j_call: TRBJ2-3
clone_size: medium-sized
cdr3_aa: CASSLGGTGGFTDTQYF

v_call: TRBV6-1
j_call: TRBJ1-5
clone_size: medium-sized
cdr3_aa: CASRETGERDQPQHF

v_call: TRBV10-3
j_call: TRBJ2-6
clone_size: medium-sized
cdr3_aa: CAIKREGANVLTF

v_call: TRBV6-5
j_call: TRBJ1-5
clone_size: medium-sized
cdr3_aa: CASSYHDGPQPQHF

v_call: TRBV7-9
j_call: TRBJ2-7
clone_size: medium-sized
cdr3_aa: CATHRTGYYEQYF

v_call: TRBV7-9
j_call: TRBJ2-2
clone_size: medium-sized
cdr3_aa: CASSFFGGMNTGELFF

v_call: TRBV6-4
j_call: TRBJ2-1
clone_size: medium-sized
cdr3_aa: CASSVSGRGNEQFF

v_call: TRBV4-1
j_call: TRBJ1-3
clone_size: medium-sized
cdr3_aa: CASSQRTLENGNTIYF

v_call: TRBV2
j_call: TRBJ2-7
clone_size: medium-sized
cdr3_aa: CASSDFSPYEQYF

v_call: TRBV27
j_call: TRBJ2-5
clone_size: medium-sized
cdr3_aa: CASSLRERETQYF

v_call: TRBV7-9
j_call: TRBJ1-1
clone_size: medium-sized
cdr3_aa: CASSRTGVKTEAFF

v_call: TRBV27
j_call: TRBJ1-2
clone_size: medium-sized
cdr3_aa: CASSGYGTGRALGYGYTF

v_call: TRBV7-6
j_call: TRBJ2-5
clone_size: medium-sized
cdr3_aa: CASSSSGLETQYF

v_call: TRBV5-1
j_call: TRBJ2-1
clone_size: medium-sized
cdr3_aa: CASSPWWDDLSSYNEQFF

v_call: TRBV6-5
j_call: TRBJ1-2
clone_size: medium-sized
cdr3_aa: CASSPTQGGGYTF

v_call: TRBV6-1
j_call: TRBJ1-5
clone_size: medium-sized
cdr3_aa: CASSEAPRYSNQPQHF

v_call: TRBV7-2
j_call: TRBJ1-2
clone_size: large
cdr3_aa: CASSPRAKINEDRRTYTF

v_call: TRBV5-6
j_call: TRBJ2-5
clone_size: medium-sized
cdr3_aa: CASSLEMETQYF

v_call: TRBV2
j_call: TRBJ2-2
clone_size: medium-sized
cdr3_aa: CASSKTSGFATGELFF

v_call: TRBV11-2
j_call: TRBJ1-4
clone_size: medium-sized
cdr3_aa: CASSFVVWGPGQPDEKLFF

v_call: TRBV5-8
j_call: TRBJ1-1
clone_size: medium-sized
cdr3_aa: CASSLLDMNTEAFF